Here is one T cell receptor (beta chain) with its context. Clones were sequenced by immunoSEQ multiplex PCR, and TCRdb holds only the in-frame ones, with some missing. The sample yields 380,000 or so clones, around 90% seen once. The CDR3 sequence is 13 residues long. CDR1 SEHNR and CDR2 FQNEAQ come from the germline V gene (reference sequence). V lost 1 base and J lost 10, with 13 bases in between. The data were obtained in a study of blood T cell repertoires in COVID-19. V gene TRBV7-9 combines with J gene TRBJ1-1, with D unclear. The sample was peripheral blood. The TCR sequence derives from a man aged 40-49 years with acute or convalescent COVID-19. Here the CDR3 DNA reads TGTGCCAGCAGCTTAGGTTTGGGAGACCGAGCTTTCTTT. The encoded protein is CASSLGLGDRAFF.